Below, one T cell receptor (beta chain) is given with its context. Its antigen is unidentified. One end of the junction fails to match germline, which may point to a read error. The data originate from a study of radiotherapy plus CTLA-4 blockade in lung cancer. Study in general: With 31% of patients having disease control, objective responses were seen in approximately 17%.

Profiling relied on immunoSEQ multiplex PCR, and the TCRdb table lists in-frame clones only, not all of them. In the table there are roughly 110,000 clones, approximately 80% of which are singletons. Study results and limitations: Response was reportedly best predicted by early blood T cell clone dynamics, with interferon-beta.

The starting material was peripheral blood, obtained from a patient treated with radiotherapy plus ipilimumab. The receptor's source is a human donor with non-small cell lung cancer that progressed on radiotherapy plus ipilimumab. Some clones in this sample may be carry-over from other donors' samples.

CDR3 sequence (DNA): TGCGCCGGCAGATGGAGCGGGGGCTCACAAGAGACCCAGTACTTC. Translating gives CAGRWSGGSQETQYF. J is TRBJ2-5 and V is TRBV5-1; 8 nucleotides line up with TRBD2. Germline lookup yields CDR1 SGHRS and CDR2 YFSETQ. This CDR3 spans 15 amino acids. The full variable domain, rest sourced from reference TRBV5-1 and TRBJ2-5, is KAGVTQTPRYLIKTRGQQVTLSCSPISGHRSVSWYQQTPGQGLQFLFEYFSETQRNKGNFPGRFSGRQFSNSRSEMNVSTLELGDSALYLCAGRWSGGSQETQYFGPGTRLLVL.